Shown below are 18 T cell receptor beta chains from a single sample sequenced in a study of T cell repertoires in cytomegalovirus infection. TCRdb analysed the reads with MiXCR anew, one entry per CDR3 protein. This sample yields about 400,000 distinct CDR3 sequences, of which around 18% are seen a single time; around 9.3% belongs to the top ten. Sequencing used PBMCs. Receptors originate from a human donor in good health (CMV status not recorded). Some clones in this sample may be carry-over from other donors' samples.

This clonotype was counted only a few times. The V call is TRBV20-1, the J call TRBJ1-2, with 7 bases identical to TRBD1. The CDR3 consists of 14 residues. Germline V CDR1 and CDR2: DFQATT, SNEGSKA (reference sequence). J gave up 5 bases and V 6 bases, and 12 bases lay outside the gene matches. CDR3 in amino acids: CSATAQGLRYGYTF. CDR3 bases: TGCAGTGCCACAGCACAGGGGCTTAGGTATGGCTACACCTTC.

This clonotype was recorded many times. The V gene is TRBV11-2, the J gene TRBJ2-1; 7 nucleotides line up with TRBD2. This CDR3 contains 19 residues. V lost 2 bases and J lost 1; bases outside the gene matches: 14. Germline V gives CDR1 SGHAT, CDR2 FQNNGV. The CDR3: CASSLRRLARERSYNEQFF. The CDR3 nucleotides are TGTGCCAGCAGCTTACGACGACTAGCACGAGAACGGTCCTACAATGAGCAGTTCTTC.

This clonotype was observed a few times. The rearrangement links TRBV4-3 to TRBJ2-3, with D perhaps matching TRBD2 (6 bases). V lost 0 bases, J lost 2 bases, and 12 bases lay in between. The CDR3 is 16 residues long. Looked up from germline, CDR1 is LGHNA and CDR2 is YSLEER. In DNA form, the CDR3 reads TGCGCCAGCAGCCAAGATTGGGGACTGTTCACAGATACGCAGTATTTT. This gives the protein CASSQDWGLFTDTQYF.

This clonotype was picked up many times. This chain connects TRBV7-2 to TRBJ1-6; D is uncertain. Germline assignment: CDR1 SGHTA and CDR2 FQGNSA. V dropped 5 bases and J dropped 12 bases, with 11 bases sitting between them. CDR3 length equals 12 residues. This chain's CDR3 is CASSIRRRPLHF. The CDR3 bases are TGTGCCAGCAGCATCCGGAGAAGACCCCTCCACTTT.

V gene TRBV7-2 combines with J gene TRBJ2-5, with D perhaps matching TRBD2 (6 bases). Trimming stripped 5 bases from V and 10 bases from J, with 11 bases between. This CDR3 contains 11 residues. CDR1 and CDR2 (germline): SGHTA, FQGNSA. The CDR3 nucleotides read TGTGCCAGCAGCATTTCTAGCGTCCAGTACTTC. Translation gives CASSISSVQYF.

This clonotype was recorded many times. The V call is TRBV7-9, the J call TRBJ2-1, with D hard to call. Germline CDR1 and CDR2: SEHNR and FQNEAQ (reference sequence). There are 13 residues in the CDR3. V lost 2 bases and J lost 7, with 9 bases in between. The CDR3 is CASSLNYANEQFF. CDR3 bases: TGTGCCAGCAGCTTAAACTACGCAAATGAGCAGTTCTTC. Filled out from reference TRBV7-9 and TRBJ2-1, the complete variable domain reads DTGVSQNPRHKITKRGQNVTFRCDPISEHNRLYWYRQTLGQGPEFLTYFQNEAQLEKSRLLSDRFSAERPKGSFSTLEIQRTEQGDSAMYLCASSLNYANEQFFGPGTRLTVL.

The table lists this clonotype with a few counts. The chain recombines TRBV6-1 with TRBJ2-1; a weak D match, TRBD2 (5 bases). Trimming took off 1 base at V and 9 bases at J, with 16 bases between the two ends. There are 15 residues in the CDR3. Germline V gene sequence: CDR1 MNHNS, CDR2 SASEGT. The CDR3 protein is CASSEVRGSRVEQFF. The CDR3 bases are TGTGCCAGCAGTGAAGTCCGGGGAAGCAGAGTTGAGCAGTTCTTC.

This clonotype was observed at least ten times. The J gene is TRBJ2-3, the V gene TRBV7-8; 10 bases line up with TRBD2. This CDR3 has 18 amino acids. V lost 5 bases and J lost 6; bases outside the gene matches: 17. The germline CDR1 and CDR2 sequences are SGHVS and FQNEAQ. The CDR3 DNA sequence: TGTGCCAGCAGCCGGACCCCCGGGGTAGCGGGGGGCTGGGATACGCAGTATTTT. Residues: CASSRTPGVAGGWDTQYF.

Ten or more counts support this clonotype. The chain has TRBV7-2 and TRBJ2-5; 9 positions agree with TRBD2. The CDR3 loop spans 15 amino acids. Germline CDR1 reads SGHTA; CDR2 reads FQGNSA. Trimming removed 5 bases from V and 5 bases from J; junction bases left unmatched: 9. CDR3 in amino acids: CASSTPGGGVETQYF. The CDR3 DNA is TGTGCCAGCAGCACCCCGGGCGGGGGGGTGGAGACCCAGTACTTC.

The J gene is TRBJ2-5, the V gene TRBV20-1; 9 nucleotides match TRBD1. The CDR3 length is 13 residues. Germline-derived CDR1 and CDR2 are DFQATT and SNEGSKA (reference sequence). Trimming at V came to 5 bases and at J to 9 bases, leaving 10 bases not matched to a gene. The CDR3 spells CSAGGQGVEAQYF. The CDR3 DNA reads as TGCAGTGCTGGGGGACAGGGAGTTGAGGCCCAGTACTTC.

A few counts support this clonotype. The V and J genes are TRBV28 and TRBJ1-2; D gene uncertain. This CDR3 has 13 amino acids. V was trimmed by 7 bases and J by 4 bases, leaving 13 bases between them. The V gene's germline CDR1 is MDHEN and CDR2 SYDVKM. DNA for the CDR3: TGTGCCAGCAATACCCGCTCCCTCTATGGCTACACCTTC. Amino acid sequence: CASNTRSLYGYTF.

The rearrangement joins TRBV5-4 to TRBJ2-1, with D perhaps given as TRBD1 or TRBD2 (5 bases each). The CDR3 spans 12 residues. Trimming left V 4 bases short and J 9 bases short, with 11 bases between. Per the germline V gene, CDR1 is SGHNT and CDR2 is YYREEE (reference sequence). The CDR3 reads CASSPPGSEQFF. In DNA, the CDR3 is TGTGCCAGCAGCCCCCCAGGGAGTGAGCAGTTCTTC.

This clonotype has ten or more counts. The CDR3 region is CASSSNVYEQYF. The CDR3 bases are TGTGCCAGCAGCTCTAATGTCTACGAGCAGTACTTC. The gene calls are TRBV7-8 and TRBJ2-7; D is undetermined. Germline V gene lookup returns CDR1 SGHVS and CDR2 FQNEAQ. The CDR3 totals 12 residues. Trimming stripped 4 bases from V and 3 bases from J, with 7 bases between.

The CDR3 DNA is TGTGCCAGCAGTTTACGGGGCTACTCTGGAAACACCATATATTTT. This encodes CASSLRGYSGNTIYF. The chain joins TRBV28 to TRBJ1-3; D perhaps matches TRBD1 (5 bases). The germline V gene has CDR1 MDHEN and CDR2 SYDVKM. The CDR3 totals 15 residues. V lost 2 bases to trimming and J lost 0 bases, with 8 bases between them.

In its sample, this clonotype was seen a few times. The gene calls are TRBV19 and TRBJ1-5; D is undetermined. Trimming cost V 8 bases and J 0 bases, with 11 bases left between them. CDR1 is LNHDA, CDR2 SQIVND, per germline (reference sequence). The CDR3 contains 14 residues. The CDR3 bases are TGTGCCAGTGCGGGAGATTATAGCAATCAGCCCCAGCATTTT. This translates into CASAGDYSNQPQHF. The whole variable domain, filled in from reference TRBV19 and TRBJ1-5, reads DGGITQSPKYLFRKEGQNVTLSCEQNLNHDAMYWYRQDPGQGLRLIYYSQIVNDFQKGDIAEGYSVSREKKESFPLTVTSAQKNPTAFYLCASAGDYSNQPQHFGDGTRLSIL.

This clonotype occurred a few times. The gene calls are TRBV15 and TRBJ1-1, with 8 bases aligning to TRBD1. This CDR3 has 14 amino acids. V shed 1 base, J shed 6 bases, and the junction held 4 bases outside the gene matches. Germline V gives CDR1 LNHNV, CDR2 YYDKDF (reference sequence). Written as DNA, the CDR3 is TGTGCCACCAGCAGAGTTCAGGGGGCTCCTGAAGCTTTCTTT. Residues: CATSRVQGAPEAFF.

The V gene is TRBV27, the J gene TRBJ1-1; D remains ambiguous. V shed 0 bases and J shed 4 bases, with 6 bases lying between them. Per the germline V gene, CDR1 is MNHEY and CDR2 is SMNVEV (reference sequence). There are 13 residues in the CDR3. DNA of the CDR3: TGTGCCAGCAGTTTATCTCGGGGCACTGAAGCTTTCTTT. Its translation is CASSLSRGTEAFF.

This clonotype appeared many times. The chain couples TRBV7-2 to TRBJ2-7; 7 positions agree with TRBD2. The CDR3 covers 15 residues. Trimming removed 1 base from V and 4 bases from J; junction bases left unmatched: 7. The germline CDR1 and CDR2 sequences are SGHTA and FQGNSA. Here the CDR3 DNA reads TGTGCCAGCAGCTTAGACGGGACTACCGGATACGAGCAGTACTTC. It yields the protein CASSLDGTTGYEQYF.